These 22 T cell receptor beta chains were sequenced from one sample in a study of post-analysis software for immune sequencing data. Which antigens these TCRs recognize remains unknown. General study results and limits: With TRBV5-6, TRBV5-1 and TRBV20-1 included, about 5 TRBV segments were more frequent in patients than in controls.

Presence of unique molecular identifiers characterized the TCR beta cDNA libraries. TCRdb itself ran the PCR reads through MiXCR, one entry per CDR3 protein. This sample has roughly 400,000 distinct CDR3 sequences; 39% occur once, and the top ten carry under 9%. Sample: blood. The receptors here all came from a girl aged 2-9 years with multiple sclerosis.

V and J are TRBV5-1 and TRBJ2-1, with TRBD2 matching over 8 bases. With 9 bases clipped from V and 10 bases from J, the junction kept 18 bases outside the gene matches. The germline gives CDR1 SGHRS, CDR2 YFSETQ. This CDR3 contains 15 residues. The CDR3 DNA reads as TGCGCCAACCACGATCCCGGGACTAGGTTGGGCGAGCAGTTCTTC. Amino acid sequence: CANHDPGTRLGEQFF.

This clonotype was counted only a few times. The V call is TRBV27, the J call TRBJ2-3, with TRBD2 as a possible D gene (6 bases). This CDR3 comprises 14 residues. Germline V lookup: CDR1 MNHEY, CDR2 SMNVEV (reference sequence). V dropped 3 bases and J dropped 2 bases, with 9 bases sitting between them. The CDR3 spells CASSLRGITDTQYF. CDR3 in DNA: TGTGCCAGCAGTTTGCGCGGGATCACAGATACGCAGTATTTT.

This clonotype appeared a few times. This chain connects TRBV13 to TRBJ2-5; D is uncertain. With 0 bases removed from V and 2 bases from J, the gap between germline ends came to 13 bases. CDR3 length: 16 amino acids. Per germline, CDR1 PRHDT and CDR2 FYEKMQ (reference sequence). Here the CDR3 DNA reads TGTGCCAGCAGCTTAGGCCTATGGGGTGGGCAAGAGACCCAGTACTTC. This sequence encodes CASSLGLWGGQETQYF. Based on the CDR3 plus reference TRBV13 and TRBJ2-5, the full variable domain is AAGVIQSPRHLIKEKRETATLKCYPIPRHDTVYWYQQGPGQDPQFLISFYEKMQSDKGSIPDRFSAQQFSDYHSELNMSSLELGDSALYFCASSLGLWGGQETQYFGPGTRLLVL.

The rearrangement joins TRBV7-3 to TRBJ2-2; tentative D call: TRBD2 (5 bases). The CDR3 contains 15 residues. V lost 1 base and J lost 0, with 6 bases in between. Germline-derived CDR1 and CDR2 are SGHTA and FQGTGA. CDR3 nucleotide sequence: TGTGCCAGCAGCTTAAGCGGGCCGAACACCGGGGAGCTGTTTTTT. Its protein product is CASSLSGPNTGELFF.

The CDR3 bases are TGTGCCAGCAGTTCTGGGACAGGTCTTCGTCAGCCCCAGCATTTT. As protein: CASSSGTGLRQPQHF. V usage is TRBV12-3 or TRBV12-4 and J usage is TRBJ1-5; TRBD1 matches 8 bases. V shed 4 bases, J shed 6 bases, and the junction held 8 bases outside the gene matches. The CDR3 consists of 15 residues.

This clonotype appeared a few times. V usage is TRBV12-3 or TRBV12-4 and J usage is TRBJ2-1; D perhaps matches TRBD2 (5 bases). Trimming took off 5 bases at V and 6 bases at J, with 17 bases between the two ends. This CDR3 spans 15 amino acids. Here the CDR3 DNA reads TGTGCCAGCAGTCTCGGTCTGGAGGTCCGCAATGAGCAGTTCTTC. Translation: CASSLGLEVRNEQFF.

The V and J genes are TRBV27 and TRBJ2-7; 7 nucleotides line up with TRBD2. This CDR3 comprises 16 residues. Germline V gives CDR1 MNHEY, CDR2 SMNVEV (reference sequence). Trimming took 4 bases from V and 2 from J; bases not matched to a gene: 11. CDR3: CASSSSGSGHPYEQYF. The CDR3 nucleotides read TGTGCCAGCAGTTCCTCGGGTAGCGGGCACCCCTACGAGCAGTACTTC.

This clonotype came up a few times. DNA of the CDR3: TGTGCCAGCAGGTCACAGGGCGCGGGGACTGAAGCTTTCTTT. It translates to CASRSQGAGTEAFF. The chain links TRBV12-3 or TRBV12-4 to TRBJ1-1; D may be TRBD1 (6 bases). V lost 6 bases to trimming and J lost 5 bases, with 16 bases between them. This CDR3 is built from 14 residues.

J is TRBJ1-1 and V is TRBV6-2 or TRBV6-3, with D perhaps matching TRBD1 (5 bases). This CDR3 has 15 amino acids. Germline V gene lookup returns CDR1 MNHEY and CDR2 SVGEGT. The ends were cut back, 7 bases at V and 1 base at J, with 16 bases in the middle. The CDR3 is CASTLTGAPNTEAFF. The DNA for the CDR3 is TGTGCCAGCACCCTAACCGGGGCCCCGAACACTGAAGCTTTCTTT.

The chain joins TRBV7-9 to TRBJ2-1, with D hard to call. The V end lost 0 bases, the J end lost 7 bases, and 4 bases lay between the germline ends. CDR1 is SEHNR, CDR2 FQNEAQ, per germline (reference sequence). The CDR3 has 12 residues. CDR3 region: CASSLAANEQFF. The CDR3 DNA reads TGTGCCAGCAGCTTAGCGGCGAATGAGCAGTTCTTC.

This clonotype has just a few counts. The rearrangement joins TRBV5-5 to TRBJ2-5, with D hard to call. The tail of the sequence fits TRBJ2-7 better, so the J call may be wrong. Germline V CDR1 and CDR2: SGHKS, YYEKEE (reference sequence). The CDR3 is made up of 13 amino acids. CDR3 protein: CASSSLGPYEQYF. In DNA form, the CDR3 reads TGTGCCAGCAGCTCTCTAGGGCCCTACGAGCAGTACTTC.

The V call is TRBV20-1, the J call TRBJ1-2, with D tentatively TRBD1 (5 bases). Germline loops: CDR1 DFQATT, CDR2 SNEGSKA (reference sequence). Trimming stripped 2 bases from V and 4 bases from J, with 17 bases between. CDR3 length: 15 amino acids. The CDR3 nucleotides read TGCAGTGCTAGACCAGGCAGGGAAGAATTCTATGGCTACACCTTC. Residues: CSARPGREEFYGYTF.

The chain has TRBV7-9 and TRBJ1-4; tentative D call: TRBD1 (6 bases). V lost 7 bases and J lost 8, with 20 bases in between. This CDR3 has 15 amino acids. The germline V gene encodes CDR1 SEHNR and CDR2 FQNEAQ (reference sequence). The CDR3 region has the DNA TGTGCCAGCAAACAGGGTGGCGAACGGGAAGAAAAACTGTTTTTT. Its translation is CASKQGGEREEKLFF.

The chain employs TRBV7-3 and TRBJ2-5; 8 bases fit TRBD1. Gene TRBJ2-7 matches the end of the DNA better, so the J call may be wrong. The length of the CDR3 is 14 residues. Germline-derived CDR1 and CDR2 are SGHTA and FQGTGA. DNA of the CDR3: TGTGCCAGCAGCTTAGACTCAGGGGGCGGCGAGCAGTACTTC. Translation: CASSLDSGGGEQYF.

J is TRBJ2-2 and V is TRBV5-1; 11 bases map to TRBD2. This CDR3 region has 17 residues. Germline V lookup: CDR1 SGHRS, CDR2 YFSETQ. V was pared by 0 bases and J by 5 bases, with 6 bases of the junction left unmatched. The CDR3 region has the DNA TGCGCCAGCAGCTTGGGTCTACTAGCGGGGGAGACCGGGGAGCTGTTTTTT. It translates to CASSLGLLAGETGELFF.

The chain is built from TRBV10-3 and TRBJ2-4; D not certain. V lost 3 bases and J 0 bases, leaving 12 bases between the germline ends. CDR3 length equals 16 residues. The germline V gene has CDR1 ENHRY and CDR2 SYGVKD. Here the CDR3 DNA reads TGTGCCATCAGTGACGGCAGGTTTTTAGCCAAAAACATTCAGTACTTC. Protein: CAISDGRFLAKNIQYF.

The gene calls are TRBV7-8 and TRBJ2-3; no definite D call. Germline V CDR1 and CDR2: SGHVS, FQNEAQ. The CDR3 extends over 15 amino acids. Trimming cost V 7 bases and J 0 bases, with 14 bases left between them. The CDR3 nucleotides are TGTGCCAGCACCGGACGCCTCTCAAGCACAGATACGCAGTATTTT. Protein product: CASTGRLSSTDTQYF.

This chain uses TRBV24-1 with TRBJ2-3, with 9 bases identical to TRBD1. V shed 3 bases, J shed 4 bases, and the junction held 7 bases outside the gene matches. This CDR3 region has 16 residues. Per germline, CDR1 KGHDR and CDR2 SFDVKD. The CDR3 spells CATSDLGQGYPDTQYF. DNA for the CDR3: TGTGCCACCAGTGATCTGGGACAGGGCTACCCAGATACGCAGTATTTT.

This chain uses TRBV12-3 or TRBV12-4 with TRBJ1-5; D is perhaps TRBD1 (6 bases). V lost 5 bases to trimming and J lost 3 bases, with 11 bases between them. The CDR3 has 14 amino acids. CDR3 bases: TGTGCCAGCAGTCGGACAGCCAACAATCAGCCCCAGCATTTT. Its protein is CASSRTANNQPQHF.

The chain carries TRBV7-8 and TRBJ1-2; D not certain. The V gene's germline CDR1 is SGHVS and CDR2 FQNEAQ. Deletions cut 5 bases from V and 7 bases from J, with 20 bases between. The length of the CDR3 is 15 residues. The CDR3 region has the DNA TGTGCCAGCAGCCCCCTCGGGAGGGTTGGGTCTGGCTACACCTTC. It encodes CASSPLGRVGSGYTF.

The chain recombines TRBV7-8 with TRBJ1-5; 7 bases align to TRBD1. V lost 1 base to trimming and J lost 2 bases; unmatched junction nucleotides: 8. Germline V lookup: CDR1 SGHVS, CDR2 FQNEAQ. This CDR3 is built from 17 residues. The CDR3 nucleotides read TGTGCCAGCAGCTTAGACCCAGGACAGGACCGCAATCAGCCCCAGCATTTT. Translating it yields CASSLDPGQDRNQPQHF.

The chain joins TRBV2 to TRBJ2-1, with D possibly called TRBD1 or TRBD2 (5 bases each). The CDR3 extends over 13 amino acids. V gave up 4 bases and J gave up 6 bases, with 10 bases separating them. CDR1 SNHLY and CDR2 FYNNEI come from the germline V gene. This CDR3 is CASSAGRFNEQFF. DNA of the CDR3: TGTGCCAGCAGTGCGGGACGCTTCAATGAGCAGTTCTTC. Complete variable domain (other parts from reference TRBV2 and TRBJ2-1): EPEVTQTPSHQVTQMGQEVILRCVPISNHLYFYWYRQILGQKVEFLVSFYNNEISEKSEIFDDQFSVERPDGSNFTLKIRSTKLEDSAMYFCASSAGRFNEQFFGPGTRLTVL.